The 24 T cell receptor beta chains below come from one sample, sequenced in a study of identifying expanded T cells in peripheral blood. Using immunoSEQ multiplex PCR, the repertoire was profiled, and TCRdb retains in-frame clones only, with some absent. The table lists approximately 100,000 clones, about 90% of them singletons. The sequenced material came from blood. The receptors here all came from a person aged 18 to 75 in good health.

As regards this clone: One end of the junction does not line up with germline, which may come from a read error. Distinct nucleotide sequences in the sample also encode this CDR3. The rearrangement uses TRBV18 and TRBJ1-2; the match to TRBD1 covers 10 bases. This CDR3 is built from 14 residues. CDR1 and CDR2 from the germline V gene are KGHSH and LQKENI. The CDR3 loop reads CASSPPGQGYGYTF. Written as DNA, the CDR3 is TGTGCCAGCTCACCACCGGGACAGGGGTATGGCTACACCTTT.

V gene TRBV7-2 combines with J gene TRBJ1-2; TRBD1 agrees at 12 bases. Losses at the gene ends were 6 bases for V and 5 bases for J; bases not matched to a gene: 10. The CDR3 is 16 residues long. Per germline, CDR1 SGHTA and CDR2 FQGNSA. The CDR3 reads CASRGTGGELVYGYTF. DNA of the CDR3: TGTGCCAGCAGGGGGACAGGGGGCGAGTTAGTTTATGGCTACACCTTC.

V gene TRBV29-1 combines with J gene TRBJ2-5, with D maybe TRBD1 (6 bases). The assigned J gene may be wrong: the sequence end matches TRBJ2-7 better. This CDR3 has 13 amino acids. Germline-derived CDR1 and CDR2 are SQVTM and ANQGSEA. CDR3 DNA: TGCAGCGTTGCCGGGCAGGGGTCCTACGAGCAGTACTTC. It specifies CSVAGQGSYEQYF.

This clone was counted a single time. The chain carries TRBV7-9 and TRBJ1-2; D call uncertain. The CDR3 runs to 13 residues. CDR1 and CDR2 from the germline V gene are SEHNR and FQNEAQ (reference sequence). Trimming pared 6 bases from V and 8 bases from J, leaving 16 bases between. This chain's CDR3 is CASSGSRARGYTF. The CDR3 nucleotides read TGTGCCAGCAGTGGATCGAGGGCTAGGGGCTACACCTTC.

Worth noting for this clone: An end of the junction does not agree with germline; a read error may underlie this. The CDR3 DNA reads as TGCACCGTTATGAATTGGGACAGCACAAACTATGGCTACACCTTC. It codes for CTVMNWDSTNYGYTF. The chain carries TRBV29-1 and TRBJ1-2, with 7 positions matching TRBD1. The germline gives CDR1 SQVTM, CDR2 ANQGSEA. CDR3 size: 15 residues.

The chain employs TRBV5-1 and TRBJ1-1; no clear D. The CDR3 sequence is 18 residues long. From germline, CDR1 is SGHRS and CDR2 YFSETQ. V shed 3 bases and J shed 2 bases, with 23 bases lying between them. CDR3 amino acids: CASSSTTGPTPINTEAFF. CDR3 nucleotide sequence: TGCGCCAGCAGCTCCACAACCGGGCCAACTCCAATCAACACTGAAGCTTTCTTT.

This chain connects TRBV6-4 to TRBJ2-1, with D perhaps given as TRBD1 or TRBD2 (6 bases each). Germline V gene lookup returns CDR1 MRHNA and CDR2 SNTAGT. V was clipped by 5 bases and J by 9 bases, with 14 bases between them. The CDR3 spans 13 residues. This CDR3 is CASSRPEGGEQFF. DNA of the CDR3: TGTGCCAGCAGTCGCCCGGAGGGGGGTGAGCAGTTCTTC.

On this clone: The same CDR3 is also encoded by other DNA sequences in this sample. The chain is built from TRBV2 and TRBJ2-7; D call uncertain. The V gene lost 6 bases and the J gene lost 0 bases, with 6 bases spanning the gap. Per germline, CDR1 SNHLY and CDR2 FYNNEI. This CDR3 spans 12 amino acids. The CDR3 region has the DNA TGTGCCAGCAGCAGGAGCTCCTACGAGCAGTACTTC. This codes for CASSRSSYEQYF.

The CDR3 region has the DNA TGTGCCAGCACAGAACCTAGAGACAGGGGTGACTATGGCTACACCTTC. Translating gives CASTEPRDRGDYGYTF. The V gene is TRBV2, the J gene TRBJ1-2; 8 bases align to TRBD1. The CDR3 is made up of 16 amino acids. The germline V gene has CDR1 SNHLY and CDR2 FYNNEI. The V gene end was trimmed by 7 bases and the J gene end by 3 bases; junction bases not matched to a gene: 13.

J is TRBJ2-7 and V is TRBV10-3, with TRBD2 matching 12 bases. The CDR3 covers 14 residues. The J segment lost 3 bases and the V segment lost 3 bases, leaving 0 bases of the junction unmatched. CDR1 and CDR2 from the germline V gene are ENHRY and SYGVKD. The CDR3 region has the DNA TGTGCCATCAGTGAACTAGCGGGAGGCTACGAGCAGTACTTC. It encodes CAISELAGGYEQYF.

The CDR3 here is CAWSVGQFGANVLTF. Here the CDR3 DNA reads TGTGCCTGGAGTGTAGGACAGTTTGGGGCCAACGTCCTGACTTTC. The chain combines TRBV30 with TRBJ2-6, with D possibly being TRBD1 (6 bases). The CDR3 totals 15 residues. CDR1 and CDR2 (germline): GTSNPN, SVGIG (reference sequence). V was clipped by 0 bases and J by 3 bases, with 9 bases between them.

The CDR3 loop is CASSEEAGVTDTQYF. DNA of the CDR3: TGTGCCAGCAGTGAAGAGGCGGGGGTCACAGATACGCAGTATTTT. The chain carries TRBV25-1 and TRBJ2-3; 7 bases align to TRBD2. V lost 2 bases to trimming and J lost 2 bases; unmatched junction nucleotides: 4. CDR1 and CDR2 (germline): MGHDK, SYGVNS. This CDR3 spans 15 amino acids.

The chain carries TRBV6-4 and TRBJ2-3, with TRBD1 matching over 9 bases. CDR1 MRHNA and CDR2 SNTAGT come from the germline V gene. This CDR3 is built from 15 residues. V lost 0 bases and J lost 4; bases outside the gene matches: 2. Here the CDR3 reads CASSDSTGGADTQYF. The CDR3 bases are TGTGCCAGCAGTGACTCTACAGGGGGCGCAGATACGCAGTATTTT.

The chain carries TRBV19 and TRBJ1-2; TRBD1 agrees at 9 bases. Trimming removed 4 bases from V and 6 bases from J; junction bases left unmatched: 6. The CDR3 length is 14 residues. Germline CDR1 is LNHDA and CDR2 is SQIVND (reference sequence). This CDR3 reads CASSRNRGQDGYTF. In DNA, the CDR3 is TGTGCCAGTAGTAGGAACAGGGGGCAAGATGGCTACACCTTC.

J is TRBJ1-6 and V is TRBV30; D perhaps matches TRBD1 (6 bases). Germline CDR1 reads GTSNPN; CDR2 reads SVGIG (reference sequence). The CDR3 has 12 amino acids. The V and J ends lost 4 bases and 8 bases respectively, with 9 bases between them. The CDR3 sequence: CAWKGGDSPLHF. The CDR3 nucleotides read TGTGCCTGGAAGGGGGGGGATTCACCCCTCCACTTT.

This sequence joins TRBV29-1 and TRBJ1-5, with 10 bases matching TRBD1. The CDR3 has 15 residues. The germline V gene has CDR1 SQVTM and CDR2 ANQGSEA. V shed 1 base, J shed 2 bases, and the junction held 2 bases outside the gene matches. The CDR3 DNA follows: TGCAGCGTTGAAGCCGGGACAGGGGGCAATCAGCCCCAGCATTTT. Translating gives CSVEAGTGGNQPQHF. The full variable domain, completed using reference TRBV29-1 and TRBJ1-5, is SAVISQKPSRDICQRGTSLTIQCQVDSQVTMMFWYRQQPGQSLTLIATANQGSEATYESGFVIDKFPISRPNLTFSTLTVSNMSPEDSSIYLCSVEAGTGGNQPQHFGDGTRLSIL.

This clone was recorded once. The CDR3 loop is CASSPYPGTHEQYF. As DNA, the CDR3 is TGTGCCAGCAGCCCGTACCCCGGGACCCACGAGCAGTACTTC. This chain uses TRBV11-2 with TRBJ2-7; D possibly uses TRBD1 or TRBD2 (5 bases each). With 5 bases removed from V and 5 bases from J, the gap between germline ends came to 16 bases. The germline gives CDR1 SGHAT, CDR2 FQNNGV. The CDR3 covers 14 residues.

CDR3: CASSSKAIRGSEQYF. The DNA of the CDR3 is TGTGCCAGCAGCTCAAAGGCAATAAGGGGCAGCGAGCAGTACTTC. The chain employs TRBV7-9 and TRBJ2-7; tentatively, D is TRBD1 (5 bases). V was trimmed by 4 bases and J by 6 bases, leaving 19 bases between them. Germline V gene data show CDR1 as SEHNR and CDR2 as FQNEAQ (reference sequence). The CDR3 runs 15 residues.

This clone was picked up one time. The genes are TRBV19 and TRBJ1-5; unclear D gene. V lost 7 bases to trimming and J lost 1 base, with 11 bases between them. This CDR3 comprises 14 residues. Germline CDR1 is LNHDA and CDR2 is SQIVND (reference sequence). For the CDR3, the DNA is TGTGCCAGTATGGGAGTCTTAAGCAATCAGCCCCAGCATTTT. This codes for CASMGVLSNQPQHF.

This rearrangement joins TRBV5-1 to TRBJ2-1; the match to TRBD2 covers 9 bases. The CDR3 consists of 15 residues. The trim removed 3 bases at V and 7 bases at J, leaving 8 bases unmatched. Germline loops: CDR1 SGHRS, CDR2 YFSETQ. Here the CDR3 reads CASSWGLANGNEQFF. The CDR3 DNA follows: TGCGCCAGCAGCTGGGGACTAGCTAACGGGAATGAGCAGTTCTTC.

J is TRBJ2-4 and V is TRBV27, with D tentatively TRBD1 (5 bases). This CDR3 region has 14 residues. In germline, CDR1 is MNHEY, CDR2 SMNVEV (reference sequence). Trimming stripped 5 bases from V and 9 bases from J, with 17 bases between. CDR3 sequence: CASSPQGAQGIQYF. CDR3 DNA sequence: TGTGCCAGCAGTCCCCAGGGCGCCCAGGGCATTCAGTACTTC.

This sequence joins TRBV28 and TRBJ2-7; D is unresolved. The V gene's germline CDR1 is MDHEN and CDR2 SYDVKM. Trimming stripped 6 bases from V and 3 bases from J, with 12 bases between. This CDR3 is 13 amino acids long. CDR3 in DNA: TGTGCCAGCAGCCCCGGACGCCTCTACGAGCAGTACTTC. It translates to CASSPGRLYEQYF.

This clone was found once. The chain carries TRBV7-3 and TRBJ2-5; D is undetermined. Trimming removed 5 bases from V and 4 bases from J, with 11 bases in between. The CDR3 loop spans 13 amino acids. The germline V gene has CDR1 SGHTA and CDR2 FQGTGA. CDR3 sequence: CASSPGHGETQYF. CDR3 bases: TGTGCCAGCAGCCCGGGTCATGGAGAGACCCAGTACTTC. Full variable domain (rest looked up from reference TRBV7-3 and TRBJ2-5): GAGVSQTPSNKVTEKGKYVELRCDPISGHTALYWYRQSLGQGPEFLIYFQGTGAADDSGLPNDRFFAVRPEGSVSTLKIQRTERGDSAVYLCASSPGHGETQYFGPGTRLLVL.

This clone has only one observation. This chain joins TRBV18 and TRBJ2-2; 8 bases map to TRBD2. This CDR3 is built from 14 residues. Germline V gene sequence: CDR1 KGHSH, CDR2 LQKENI. Trimming removed 8 bases from V and 4 bases from J; junction bases left unmatched: 6. The CDR3: CASDQAGVTGELFF. The CDR3, as DNA: TGTGCCAGCGACCAAGCGGGAGTCACCGGGGAGCTGTTTTTT.